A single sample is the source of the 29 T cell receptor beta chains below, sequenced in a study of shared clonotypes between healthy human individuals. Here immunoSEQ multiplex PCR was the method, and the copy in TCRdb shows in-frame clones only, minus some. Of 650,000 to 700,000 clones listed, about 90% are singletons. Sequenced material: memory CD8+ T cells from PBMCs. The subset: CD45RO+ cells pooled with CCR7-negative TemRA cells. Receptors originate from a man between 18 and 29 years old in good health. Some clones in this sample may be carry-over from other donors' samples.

CDR3 sequence: CSTRPQTAYGYTF. DNA of the CDR3: TGCAGCACACGCCCTCAGACAGCCTATGGCTACACCTTC. This sequence joins TRBV29-1 and TRBJ1-2, with a possible D match to TRBD1 (5 bases). Trimming took 8 bases from V and 4 from J, leaving 17 bases between them. Germline CDR1 is SQVTM and CDR2 is ANQGSEA. The CDR3 has 13 amino acids.

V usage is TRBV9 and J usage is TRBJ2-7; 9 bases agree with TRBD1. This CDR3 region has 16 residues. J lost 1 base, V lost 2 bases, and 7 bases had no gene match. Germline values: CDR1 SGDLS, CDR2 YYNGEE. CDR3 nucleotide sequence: TGTGCCAGCAGCGTGGGGGGACAGGGAAGTTCCTACGAGCAGTACTTC. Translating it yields CASSVGGQGSSYEQYF.

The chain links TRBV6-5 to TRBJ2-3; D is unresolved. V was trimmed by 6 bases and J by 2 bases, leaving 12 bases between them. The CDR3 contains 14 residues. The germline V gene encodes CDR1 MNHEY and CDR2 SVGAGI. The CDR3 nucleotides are TGTGCCAGCAGCCACGTCTATCTCACAGATACGCAGTATTTT. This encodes CASSHVYLTDTQYF.

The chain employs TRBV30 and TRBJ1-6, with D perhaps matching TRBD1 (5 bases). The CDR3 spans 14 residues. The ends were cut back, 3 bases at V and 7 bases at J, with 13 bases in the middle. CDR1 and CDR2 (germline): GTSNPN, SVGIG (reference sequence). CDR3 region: CAWSRDPGNSPLHF. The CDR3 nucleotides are TGTGCCTGGAGCAGGGATCCTGGAAATTCACCCCTCCACTTT. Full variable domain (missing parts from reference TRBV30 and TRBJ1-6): SQTIHQWPATLVQPVGSPLSLECTVEGTSNPNLYWYRQAAGRGLQLLFYSVGIGQISSEVPQNLSASRPQDRQFILSSKKLLLSDSGFYLCAWSRDPGNSPLHFGNGTRLTVT.

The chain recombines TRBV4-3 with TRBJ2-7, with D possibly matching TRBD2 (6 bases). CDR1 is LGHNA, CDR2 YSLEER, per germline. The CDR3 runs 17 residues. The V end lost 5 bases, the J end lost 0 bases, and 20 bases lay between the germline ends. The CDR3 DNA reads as TGCGCCAGCAGCGGAGTTTTATCGGGCGGGATCTCCTACGAGCAGTACTTC. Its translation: CASSGVLSGGISYEQYF.

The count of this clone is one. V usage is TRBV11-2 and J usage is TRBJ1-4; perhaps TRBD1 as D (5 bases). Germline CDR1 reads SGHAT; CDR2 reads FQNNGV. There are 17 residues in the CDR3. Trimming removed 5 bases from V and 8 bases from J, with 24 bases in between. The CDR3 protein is CASSPREVGAGGEKLFF. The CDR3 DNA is TGTGCCAGCAGCCCTAGGGAGGTAGGGGCCGGAGGGGAAAAACTGTTTTTT.

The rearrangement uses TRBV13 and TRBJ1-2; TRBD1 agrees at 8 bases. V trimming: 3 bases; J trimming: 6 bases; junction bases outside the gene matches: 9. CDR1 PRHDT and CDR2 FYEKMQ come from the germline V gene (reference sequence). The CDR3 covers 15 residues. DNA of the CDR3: TGTGCCAGCAGCTTCCCCGACAGGGGAGAAGATGGCTACACCTTC. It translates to CASSFPDRGEDGYTF. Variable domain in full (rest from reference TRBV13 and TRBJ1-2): AAGVIQSPRHLIKEKRETATLKCYPIPRHDTVYWYQQGPGQDPQFLISFYEKMQSDKGSIPDRFSAQQFSDYHSELNMSSLELGDSALYFCASSFPDRGEDGYTFGSGTRLTVV.

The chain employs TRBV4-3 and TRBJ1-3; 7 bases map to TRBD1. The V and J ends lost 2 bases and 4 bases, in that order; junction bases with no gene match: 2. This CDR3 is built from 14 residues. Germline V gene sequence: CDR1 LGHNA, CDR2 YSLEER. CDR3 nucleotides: TGCGCCAGCAGCCAATTACAGGGGGGAAACACCATATATTTT. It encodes CASSQLQGGNTIYF.

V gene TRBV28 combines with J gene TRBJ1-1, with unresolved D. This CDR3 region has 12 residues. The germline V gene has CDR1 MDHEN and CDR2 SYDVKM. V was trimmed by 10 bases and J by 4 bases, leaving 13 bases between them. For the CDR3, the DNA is TGTGCCACCTCGACCCTTGCCACTGAAGCTTTCTTT. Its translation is CATSTLATEAFF. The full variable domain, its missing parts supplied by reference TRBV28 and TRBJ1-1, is DVKVTQSSRYLVKRTGEKVFLECVQDMDHENMFWYRQDPGLGLRLIYFSYDVKMKEKGDIPEGYSVSREKKERFSLILESASTNQTSMYLCATSTLATEAFFGQGTRLTVV.

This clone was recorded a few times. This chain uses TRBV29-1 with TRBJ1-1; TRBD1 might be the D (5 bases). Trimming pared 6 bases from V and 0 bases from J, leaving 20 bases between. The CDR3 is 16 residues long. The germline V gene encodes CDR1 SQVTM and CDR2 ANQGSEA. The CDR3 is CSVASRQGSMNTEAFF. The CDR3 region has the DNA TGCAGCGTGGCCAGTAGGCAGGGTAGTATGAACACTGAAGCTTTCTTT.

As DNA, the CDR3 is TGTGCCAGCAGTCCCCGGGGGGGGACCGGGGAGACCCAGTACTTC. Translated: CASSPRGGTGETQYF. The J gene is TRBJ2-5, the V gene TRBV27; 8 bases are a match to TRBD2. The CDR3 has 15 amino acids. The junction had 10 bases not matched to a gene; V was cut back by 5 bases and J by 5 bases. Looked up from germline, CDR1 is MNHEY and CDR2 is SMNVEV (reference sequence).

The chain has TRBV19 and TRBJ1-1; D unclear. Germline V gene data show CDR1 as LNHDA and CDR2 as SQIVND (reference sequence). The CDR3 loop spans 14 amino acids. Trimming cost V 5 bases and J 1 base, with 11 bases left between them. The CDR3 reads CASSPVGENTEAFF. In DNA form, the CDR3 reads TGTGCCAGTAGTCCCGTGGGAGAGAACACTGAAGCTTTCTTT.

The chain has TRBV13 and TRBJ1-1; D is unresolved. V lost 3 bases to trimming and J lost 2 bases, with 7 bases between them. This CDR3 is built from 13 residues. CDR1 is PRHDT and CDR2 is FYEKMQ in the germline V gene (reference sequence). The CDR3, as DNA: TGTGCCAGCAGCTTCTCTCGTAACACTGAAGCTTTCTTT. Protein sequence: CASSFSRNTEAFF.

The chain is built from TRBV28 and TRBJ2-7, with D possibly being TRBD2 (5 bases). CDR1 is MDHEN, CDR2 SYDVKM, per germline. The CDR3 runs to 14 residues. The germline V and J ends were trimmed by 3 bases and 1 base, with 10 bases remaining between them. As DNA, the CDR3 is TGTGCCAGCAGTTTGCCGGGATCTTCCTACGAGCAGTACTTC. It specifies CASSLPGSSYEQYF. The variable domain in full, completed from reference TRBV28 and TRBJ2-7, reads DVKVTQSSRYLVKRTGEKVFLECVQDMDHENMFWYRQDPGLGLRLIYFSYDVKMKEKGDIPEGYSVSREKKERFSLILESASTNQTSMYLCASSLPGSSYEQYFGPGTRLTVT.

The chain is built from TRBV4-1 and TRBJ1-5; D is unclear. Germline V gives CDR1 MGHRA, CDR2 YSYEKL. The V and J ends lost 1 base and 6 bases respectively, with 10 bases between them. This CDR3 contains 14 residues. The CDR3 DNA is TGCGCCAGCAGCCAAGTTGGCTCTGGTCAGCCCCAGCATTTT. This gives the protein CASSQVGSGQPQHF.

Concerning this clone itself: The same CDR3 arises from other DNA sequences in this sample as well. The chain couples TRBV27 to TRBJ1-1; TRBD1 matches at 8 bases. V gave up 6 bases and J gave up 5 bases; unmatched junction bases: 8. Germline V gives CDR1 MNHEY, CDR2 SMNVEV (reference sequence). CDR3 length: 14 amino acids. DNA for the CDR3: TGTGCCAGCAGACCAGGGGGCGGCTCGACTGAAGCTTTCTTT. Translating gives CASRPGGGSTEAFF.

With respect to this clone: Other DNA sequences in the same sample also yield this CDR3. CDR3 nucleotides: TGTGCCAGCAGCTTAGCCGGGGAGCAGTACTTC. Encoded protein: CASSLAGEQYF. The chain uses TRBV7-9 and TRBJ2-7; D not certain. The germline V gene encodes CDR1 SEHNR and CDR2 FQNEAQ (reference sequence). V was clipped by 0 bases and J by 7 bases, with 4 bases between them. The CDR3 covers 11 residues.

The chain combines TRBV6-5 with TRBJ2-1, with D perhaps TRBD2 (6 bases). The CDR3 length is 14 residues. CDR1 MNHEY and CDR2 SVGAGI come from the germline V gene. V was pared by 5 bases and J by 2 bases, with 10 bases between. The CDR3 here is CASSPGLPYNEQFF. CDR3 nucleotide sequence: TGTGCCAGCAGTCCGGGACTCCCCTACAATGAGCAGTTCTTC.

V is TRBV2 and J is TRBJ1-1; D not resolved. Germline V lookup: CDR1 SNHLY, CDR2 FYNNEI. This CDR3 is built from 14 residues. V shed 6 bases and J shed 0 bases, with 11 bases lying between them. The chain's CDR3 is CASRYGPLNTEAFF. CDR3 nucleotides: TGTGCCAGCAGGTACGGGCCTTTGAACACTGAAGCTTTCTTT. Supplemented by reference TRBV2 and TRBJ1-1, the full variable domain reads EPEVTQTPSHQVTQMGQEVILRCVPISNHLYFYWYRQILGQKVEFLVSFYNNEISEKSEIFDDQFSVERPDGSNFTLKIRSTKLEDSAMYFCASRYGPLNTEAFFGQGTRLTVV.

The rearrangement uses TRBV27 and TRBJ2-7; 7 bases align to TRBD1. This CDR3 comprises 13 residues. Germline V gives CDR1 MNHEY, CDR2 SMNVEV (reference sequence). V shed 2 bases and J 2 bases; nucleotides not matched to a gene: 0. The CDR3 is CASSLQGAYEQYF. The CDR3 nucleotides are TGTGCCAGCAGTTTACAGGGGGCCTACGAGCAGTACTTC.

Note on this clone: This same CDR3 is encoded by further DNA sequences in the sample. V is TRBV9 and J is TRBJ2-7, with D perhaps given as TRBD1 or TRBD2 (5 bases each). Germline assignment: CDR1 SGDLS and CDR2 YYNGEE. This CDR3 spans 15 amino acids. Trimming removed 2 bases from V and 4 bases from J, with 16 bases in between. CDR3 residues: CASSVAGTDSYEQYF. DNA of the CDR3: TGTGCCAGCAGCGTGGCCGGGACGGATTCTTACGAGCAGTACTTC. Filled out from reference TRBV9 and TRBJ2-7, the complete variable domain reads DSGVTQTPKHLITATGQRVTLRCSPRSGDLSVYWYQQSLDQGLQFLIQYYNGEERAKGNILERFSAQQFPDLHSELNLSSLELGDSALYFCASSVAGTDSYEQYFGPGTRLTVT.

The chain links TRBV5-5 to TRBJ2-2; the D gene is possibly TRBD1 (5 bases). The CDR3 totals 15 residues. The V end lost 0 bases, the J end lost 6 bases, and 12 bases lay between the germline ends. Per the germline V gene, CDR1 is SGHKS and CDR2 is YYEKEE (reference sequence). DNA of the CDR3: TGTGCCAGCAGCTTGGTTCAGGGCAGGGCCGGGGAGCTGTTTTTT. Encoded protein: CASSLVQGRAGELFF.

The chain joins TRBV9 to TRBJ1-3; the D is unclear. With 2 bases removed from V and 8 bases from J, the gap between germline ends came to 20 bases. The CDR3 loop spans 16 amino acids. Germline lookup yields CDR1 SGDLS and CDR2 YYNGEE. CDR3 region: CASSVTTRASEDTIYF. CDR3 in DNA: TGTGCCAGCAGCGTGACTACCAGAGCATCGGAGGACACCATATATTTT.

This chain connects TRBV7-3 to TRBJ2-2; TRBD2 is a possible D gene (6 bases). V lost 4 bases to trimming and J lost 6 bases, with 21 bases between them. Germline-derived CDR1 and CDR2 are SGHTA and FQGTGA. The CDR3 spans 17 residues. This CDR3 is CASSSVSGIAVPGELFF. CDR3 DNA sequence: TGTGCCAGCAGCTCCGTCTCAGGGATAGCGGTTCCCGGGGAGCTGTTTTTT.

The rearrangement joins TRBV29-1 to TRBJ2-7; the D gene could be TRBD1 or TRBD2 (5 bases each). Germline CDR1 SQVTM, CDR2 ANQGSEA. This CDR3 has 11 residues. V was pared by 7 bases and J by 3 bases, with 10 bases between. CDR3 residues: CSAGRDYEQYF. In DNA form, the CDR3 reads TGCAGCGCGGGACGGGACTACGAGCAGTACTTC.

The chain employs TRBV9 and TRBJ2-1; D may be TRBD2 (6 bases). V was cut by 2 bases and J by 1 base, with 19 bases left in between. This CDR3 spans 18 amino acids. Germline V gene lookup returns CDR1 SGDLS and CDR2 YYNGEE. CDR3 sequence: CASSVRVGSPVSYNEQFF. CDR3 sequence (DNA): TGTGCCAGCAGCGTGCGGGTCGGGAGTCCGGTATCCTACAATGAGCAGTTCTTC.

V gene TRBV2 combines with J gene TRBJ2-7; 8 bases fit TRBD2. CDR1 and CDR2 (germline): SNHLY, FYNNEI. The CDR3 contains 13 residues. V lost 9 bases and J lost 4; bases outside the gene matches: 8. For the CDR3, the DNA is TGTGCCAGTGGGGGGACTAGTAGATACGAGCAGTACTTC. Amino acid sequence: CASGGTSRYEQYF.

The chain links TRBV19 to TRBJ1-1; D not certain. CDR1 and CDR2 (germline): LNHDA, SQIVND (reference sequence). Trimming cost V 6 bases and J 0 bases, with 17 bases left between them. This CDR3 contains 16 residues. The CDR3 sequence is CASSLRRGIMNTEAFF. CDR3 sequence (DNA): TGTGCCAGTAGCCTTCGACGGGGAATCATGAACACTGAAGCTTTCTTT.

The CDR3 DNA follows: TGTGCCAGCAGACAAGGACAGGGGGCCCAGTACTTC. Residues: CASRQGQGAQYF. This chain joins TRBV7-2 and TRBJ2-5, with 10 bases matching TRBD1. The germline gives CDR1 SGHTA, CDR2 FQGNSA. V dropped 6 bases and J dropped 9; count of bases not matched to a gene: 4. The CDR3 is 12 residues long. Complete variable domain (other parts from reference TRBV7-2 and TRBJ2-5): GAGVSQSPSNKVTEKGKDVELRCDPISGHTALYWYRQSLGQGLEFLIYFQGNSAPDKSGLPSDRFSAERTGGSVSTLTIQRTQQEDSAVYLCASRQGQGAQYFGPGTRLLVL.